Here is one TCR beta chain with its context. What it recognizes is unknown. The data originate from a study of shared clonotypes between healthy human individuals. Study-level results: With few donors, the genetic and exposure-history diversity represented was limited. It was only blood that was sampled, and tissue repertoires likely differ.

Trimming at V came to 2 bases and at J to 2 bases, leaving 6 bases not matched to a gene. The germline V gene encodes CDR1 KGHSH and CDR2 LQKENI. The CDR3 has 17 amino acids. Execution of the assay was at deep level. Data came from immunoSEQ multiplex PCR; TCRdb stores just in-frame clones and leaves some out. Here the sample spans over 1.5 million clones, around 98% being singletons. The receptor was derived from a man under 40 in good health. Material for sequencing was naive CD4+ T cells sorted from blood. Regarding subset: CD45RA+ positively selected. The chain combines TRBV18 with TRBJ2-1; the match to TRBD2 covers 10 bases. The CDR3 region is CASSPARTSGPYNEQFF. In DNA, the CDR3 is TGTGCCAGCTCACCAGCGAGGACTAGCGGTCCCTACAATGAGCAGTTCTTC. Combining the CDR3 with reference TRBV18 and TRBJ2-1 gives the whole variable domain NAGVMQNPRHLVRRRGQEARLRCSPMKGHSHVYWYRQLPEEGLKFMVYLQKENIIDESGMPKERFSAEFPKEGPSILRIQQVVRGDSAAYFCASSPARTSGPYNEQFFGPGTRLTVL.